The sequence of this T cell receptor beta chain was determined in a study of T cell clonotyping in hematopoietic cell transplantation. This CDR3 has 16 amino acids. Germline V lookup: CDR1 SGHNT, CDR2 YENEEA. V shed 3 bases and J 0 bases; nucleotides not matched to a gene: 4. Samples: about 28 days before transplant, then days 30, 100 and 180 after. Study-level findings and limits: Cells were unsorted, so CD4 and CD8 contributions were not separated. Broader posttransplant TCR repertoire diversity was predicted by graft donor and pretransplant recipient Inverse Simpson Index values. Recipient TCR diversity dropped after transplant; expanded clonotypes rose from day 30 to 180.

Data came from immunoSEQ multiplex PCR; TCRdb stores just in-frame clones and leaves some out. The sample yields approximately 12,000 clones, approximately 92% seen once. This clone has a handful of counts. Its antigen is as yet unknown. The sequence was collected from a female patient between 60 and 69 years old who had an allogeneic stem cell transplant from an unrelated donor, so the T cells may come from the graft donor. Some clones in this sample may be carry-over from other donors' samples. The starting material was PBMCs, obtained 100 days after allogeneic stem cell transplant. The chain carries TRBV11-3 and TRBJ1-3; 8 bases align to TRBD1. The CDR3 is CASSFGQGNSGNTIYF. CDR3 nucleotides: TGTGCCAGCAGCTTCGGACAGGGAAACTCTGGAAACACCATATATTTT.